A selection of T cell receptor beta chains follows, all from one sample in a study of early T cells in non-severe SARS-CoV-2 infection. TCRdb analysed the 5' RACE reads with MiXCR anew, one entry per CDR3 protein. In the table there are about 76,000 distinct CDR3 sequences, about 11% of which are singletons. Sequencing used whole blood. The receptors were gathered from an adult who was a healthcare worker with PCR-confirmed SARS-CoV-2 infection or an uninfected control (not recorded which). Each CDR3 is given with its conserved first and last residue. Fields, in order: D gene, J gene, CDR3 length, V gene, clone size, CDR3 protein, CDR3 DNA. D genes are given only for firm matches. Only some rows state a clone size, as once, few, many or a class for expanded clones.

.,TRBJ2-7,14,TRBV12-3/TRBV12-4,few,CASSPHGYSYEQYF,TGTGCCAGCAGCCCTCACGGGTACTCCTACGAGCAGTACTTC
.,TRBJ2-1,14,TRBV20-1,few,CSAPTGAFDNEQFF,TGCAGTGCCCCGACAGGAGCCTTTGACAATGAGCAGTTCTTC
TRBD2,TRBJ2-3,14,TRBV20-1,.,CSAPLAVAGDTQYF,TGCAGTGCCCCGCTAGCGGTGGCAGGAGATACGCAGTATTTT
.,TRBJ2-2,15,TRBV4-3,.,CASSQGQENTGELFF,TGCGCCAGCAGCCAAGGACAAGAGAACACCGGGGAGCTGTTTTTT
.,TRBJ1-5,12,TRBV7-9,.,CASSSSGATQHF,TGTGCCAGCAGCTCGAGCGGGGCTACCCAGCATTTT
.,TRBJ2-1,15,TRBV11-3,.,CASSARTSSGNEQFF,TGTGCCAGCAGCGCAAGGACTTCAAGCGGCAATGAGCAGTTCTTC
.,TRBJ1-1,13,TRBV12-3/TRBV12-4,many,CASTPDGNTEAFF,TGTGCCAGCACCCCTGACGGGAACACTGAAGCTTTCTTT
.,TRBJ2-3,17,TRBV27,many,CASSPQVRGTSTDTQYF,TGTGCCAGCAGTCCCCAGGTTAGGGGGACTAGCACAGATACGCAGTATTTT
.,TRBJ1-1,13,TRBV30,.,CAWSVAVNTEAFF,TGTGCCTGGAGTGTAGCCGTGAACACTGAAGCTTTCTTT
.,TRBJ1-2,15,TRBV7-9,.,CASSPPGLYDYGYTF,TGTGCCAGCAGCCCCCCGGGGCTATACGACTATGGCTACACCTTC
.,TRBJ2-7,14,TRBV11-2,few,CASSPGARAYEQYF,TGTGCCAGCAGCCCCGGGGCTCGAGCCTACGAGCAGTACTTC
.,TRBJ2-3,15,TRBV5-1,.,CASSPPVADTDTQYF,TGCGCCAGCAGCCCCCCGGTTGCGGACACAGATACGCAGTATTTT
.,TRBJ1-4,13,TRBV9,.,CASSETANEKLFF,TGTGCCAGCAGCGAAACAGCGAATGAAAAACTGTTTTTT
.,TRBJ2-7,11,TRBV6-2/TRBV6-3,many,CASSYSPKQYF,TGTGCCAGCAGTTACTCTCCGAAGCAGTACTTC
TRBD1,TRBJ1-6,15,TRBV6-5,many,CASSNRGGYNSPLHF,TGTGCCAGCAGTAACAGGGGGGGCTATAATTCACCCCTCCACTTT
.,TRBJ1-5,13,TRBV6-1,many,CASSINSNQPQHF,TGTGCCAGCAGTATTAATAGCAATCAGCCCCAGCATTTT
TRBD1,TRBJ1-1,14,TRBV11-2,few,CASSADRAGTEAFF,TGTGCCAGCAGCGCGGACAGGGCCGGGACTGAAGCTTTCTTT
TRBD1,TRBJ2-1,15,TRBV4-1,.,CASSQLGQGDNEQFF,TGCGCCAGCAGCCAACTAGGACAGGGGGACAATGAGCAGTTCTTC
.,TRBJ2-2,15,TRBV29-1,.,CSVRTSRGHIGELFF,TGCAGCGTCCGCACTAGCCGGGGGCATATCGGGGAGCTGTTTTTT
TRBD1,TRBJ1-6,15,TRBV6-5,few,CASSRQGAENSPLHF,TGTGCCAGCAGTAGACAGGGGGCTGAGAATTCACCCCTCCACTTT
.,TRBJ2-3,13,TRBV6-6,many,CASRDRGVDTQYF,TGTGCCAGCAGGGATAGGGGCGTGGATACGCAGTATTTT
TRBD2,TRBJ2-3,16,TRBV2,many,CASSYGGSGGADAQYF,TGTGCCAGCAGCTACGGGGGTAGCGGGGGGGCCGATGCGCAGTATTTT
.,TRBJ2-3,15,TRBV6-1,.,CASQGGLIGTDTQYF,TGTGCCAGCCAGGGGGGGTTAATTGGCACAGATACGCAGTATTTT
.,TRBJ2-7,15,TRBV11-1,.,CASSLGAGSSYEQYF,TGTGCCAGCAGCTTGGGGGCAGGGAGCTCCTACGAGCAGTACTTC
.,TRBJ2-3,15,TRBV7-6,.,CASSRTVGDTDTQYF,TGTGCCAGCAGCCGGACAGTGGGGGACACAGATACGCAGTATTTT
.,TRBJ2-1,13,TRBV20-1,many,CSAVRGGYNEQFF,TGCAGTGCTGTCAGGGGTGGGTACAATGAGCAGTTCTTC
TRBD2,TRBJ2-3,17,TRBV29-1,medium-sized,CSVGVPSGGLSTDTQYF,TGCAGCGTTGGAGTGCCTAGCGGGGGATTAAGCACAGATACGCAGTATTTT
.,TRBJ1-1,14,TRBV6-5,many,CASSYGMPNTEAFF,TGTGCCAGCAGTTACGGCATGCCGAACACTGAAGCTTTCTTT
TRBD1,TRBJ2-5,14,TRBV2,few,CASTWGTGYETQYF,TGTGCCAGCACTTGGGGGACAGGGTACGAGACCCAGTACTTC
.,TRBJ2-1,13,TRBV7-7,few,CASSTDSENEQFF,TGTGCCAGCAGCACAGACAGTGAGAATGAGCAGTTCTTC
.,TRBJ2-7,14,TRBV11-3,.,CASSPQAGSYEQYF,TGTGCCAGCAGCCCTCAGGCGGGCTCCTACGAGCAGTACTTC
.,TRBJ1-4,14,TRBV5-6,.,CASSLGDFNENLFF,TGTGCCAGCAGCTTAGGCGACTTTAATGAAAATCTGTTTTTT
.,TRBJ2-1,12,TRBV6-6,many,CASSYDVNEQFF,TGTGCCAGCAGTTACGACGTTAATGAGCAGTTCTTC
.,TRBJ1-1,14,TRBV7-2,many,CASSLQVRATEAFF,TGTGCCAGCAGCTTACAGGTCCGAGCCACTGAAGCTTTCTTT
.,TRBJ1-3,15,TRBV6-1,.,CASSEGSDSGNTIYF,TGTGCCAGCAGTGAAGGGAGTGACTCTGGAAACACCATATATTTT
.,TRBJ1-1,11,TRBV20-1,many,CSVDSSTEAFF,TGCAGTGTTGACTCAAGCACTGAAGCTTTCTTT
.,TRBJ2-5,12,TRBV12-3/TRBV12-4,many,CASTPGEETQYF,TGTGCCAGCACCCCCGGGGAAGAGACCCAGTACTTC
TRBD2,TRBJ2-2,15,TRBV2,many,CASSALIAGTGELFF,TGTGCCAGCAGCGCGCTAATAGCGGGCACCGGGGAGCTGTTTTTT
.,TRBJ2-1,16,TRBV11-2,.,CASSLDVALQRNEQFF,TGTGCCAGCAGCTTAGACGTAGCCCTACAGCGCAATGAGCAGTTCTTC
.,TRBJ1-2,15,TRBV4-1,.,CASSGRTALGGGYTF,TGCGCCAGCAGCGGACGGACAGCCCTAGGAGGTGGCTACACCTTC
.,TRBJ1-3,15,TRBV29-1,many,CSVEKGQISGNTIYF,TGCAGCGTTGAAAAGGGGCAGATATCCGGAAACACCATATATTTT
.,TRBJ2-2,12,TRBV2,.,CADQGDSGELFF,TGTGCCGACCAGGGGGACTCCGGGGAGCTGTTTTTT
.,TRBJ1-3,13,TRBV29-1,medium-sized,CSVEADSGNTIYF,TGCAGCGTTGAGGCAGATTCTGGAAACACCATATATTTT
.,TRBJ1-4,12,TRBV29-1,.,CSGGVANEKLFF,TGCAGCGGCGGGGTGGCTAATGAAAAACTGTTTTTT
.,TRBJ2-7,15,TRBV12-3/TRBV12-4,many,CASSLGPSTTYEQYF,TGTGCCAGCAGCCTGGGGCCCTCGACCACCTACGAGCAGTACTTC
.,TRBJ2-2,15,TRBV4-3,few,CASSQVIGGTGELFF,TGCGCCAGCAGCCAAGTTATAGGTGGCACCGGGGAGCTGTTTTTT
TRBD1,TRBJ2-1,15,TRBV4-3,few,CASSQGTGVYNEQFF,TGCGCCAGCAGCCAAGGGACAGGGGTCTACAATGAGCAGTTCTTC
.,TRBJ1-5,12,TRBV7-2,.,CASSPAGQPQHF,TGTGCCAGCAGCCCAGCCGGTCAGCCCCAGCATTTT
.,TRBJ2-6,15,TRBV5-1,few,CASSPGQPGANVLTF,TGCGCCAGCAGCCCAGGACAGCCTGGGGCCAACGTCCTGACTTTC
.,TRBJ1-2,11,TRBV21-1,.,CASSFNGGYTF,TGTGCCAGCAGTTTTAATGGGGGCTACACCTTC
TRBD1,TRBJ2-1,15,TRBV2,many,CASSPRQGGRNEQFF,TGTGCCAGCAGTCCCCGACAGGGTGGTAGGAATGAGCAGTTCTTC
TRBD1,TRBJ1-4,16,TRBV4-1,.,CASSQDRGEGNEKLFF,TGCGCCAGCAGCCAGGACAGGGGCGAAGGGAATGAAAAACTGTTTTTT
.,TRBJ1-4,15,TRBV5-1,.,CASSRTGSFHEKLFF,TGCGCCAGCAGCCGTACCGGGAGCTTCCATGAAAAACTGTTTTTT
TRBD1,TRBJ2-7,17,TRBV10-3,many,CAISPNSRTGDHYEQYF,TGTGCCATCAGTCCGAATTCCCGGACAGGGGACCACTACGAGCAGTACTTC
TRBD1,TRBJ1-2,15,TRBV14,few,CASSQTGGMHYGYTF,TGTGCCAGCAGCCAGACAGGGGGCATGCACTATGGCTACACCTTC
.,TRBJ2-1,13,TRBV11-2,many,CASKRVLGNEQFF,TGTGCCAGCAAGAGGGTCTTGGGCAATGAGCAGTTCTTC
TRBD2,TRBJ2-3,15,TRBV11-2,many,CASSTRGVEEDTQYF,TGTGCCAGCAGCACCCGGGGGGTTGAGGAAGATACGCAGTATTTT